Listed below are T cell receptor beta chains from one sample, sequenced in a study of T cell responses to AZD1222 COVID-19 vaccine. Sequencing used immunoSEQ multiplex PCR; TCRdb keeps in-frame clones, though not all of them. The sample has 25,000 to 35,000 clones; around 90% are singletons. The sequences come from peripheral blood, collected on day 0 of AZD1222 vaccination. The receptors were gathered from an adult in good health. Both conserved end residues are part of each CDR3. The D gene is left open where the match is weak. Only some rows state a clone size, as once, few, many or a class for expanded clones.

clone size | D gene | J gene | V gene | CDR3 DNA | CDR3 protein
- | - | TRBJ2-2 | TRBV19 | TGTGCCAGTAGTATAACAGCTAACGGGGAGCTGTTTTTT | CASSITANGELFF
- | - | TRBJ2-1 | TRBV18 | TGTGCCAGCTCCCGGGACCGCAATGAGCAGTTCTTC | CASSRDRNEQFF
- | TRBD2 | TRBJ2-1 | TRBV29-1 | TGCAGCGTTGATGCGGGAGAAGCTGAGCAGTTCTTC | CSVDAGEAEQFF
- | - | TRBJ1-3 | TRBV5-1 | TGCGCCAGCAGCACGGACGCAAGCTCTGGAAACACCATATATTTT | CASSTDASSGNTIYF
once | - | TRBJ2-5 | TRBV18 | TGTGCCAGCTCAATGCGACAGATCCAAGAGACCCAGTACTTC | CASSMRQIQETQYF
- | - | TRBJ2-1 | TRBV5-1 | TGCGCCAGCAGGTCTCGAAAGGCCCTCAACAATGAGCAGTTCTTC | CASRSRKALNNEQFF
- | TRBD1 | TRBJ2-1 | TRBV7-9 | TGTGCCAGCAGCTCCTCGACAGGGGCCGTGGGGAATGAGCAGTTCTTC | CASSSSTGAVGNEQFF
- | - | TRBJ2-7 | TRBV4-3 | TGCGCCAGCAGCCCTACTTGGGAGCAGTACTTC | CASSPTWEQYF
once | - | TRBJ2-7 | TRBV6-5 | TGTGCCAGCACCGAGGCCCTGCGGGAGCAGTACTTC | CASTEALREQYF
- | TRBD1 | TRBJ2-3 | TRBV7-3 | TGTGCCAGCAGTCCGGACAGGAGCACAGATACGCAGTATTTT | CASSPDRSTDTQYF
- | TRBD2 | TRBJ2-1 | TRBV3-1/TRBV3-2 | TGTGCCAGCAGCCCGGGGCTAGCGGGAGGGCCGGATGAGCAGTTCTTC | CASSPGLAGGPDEQFF